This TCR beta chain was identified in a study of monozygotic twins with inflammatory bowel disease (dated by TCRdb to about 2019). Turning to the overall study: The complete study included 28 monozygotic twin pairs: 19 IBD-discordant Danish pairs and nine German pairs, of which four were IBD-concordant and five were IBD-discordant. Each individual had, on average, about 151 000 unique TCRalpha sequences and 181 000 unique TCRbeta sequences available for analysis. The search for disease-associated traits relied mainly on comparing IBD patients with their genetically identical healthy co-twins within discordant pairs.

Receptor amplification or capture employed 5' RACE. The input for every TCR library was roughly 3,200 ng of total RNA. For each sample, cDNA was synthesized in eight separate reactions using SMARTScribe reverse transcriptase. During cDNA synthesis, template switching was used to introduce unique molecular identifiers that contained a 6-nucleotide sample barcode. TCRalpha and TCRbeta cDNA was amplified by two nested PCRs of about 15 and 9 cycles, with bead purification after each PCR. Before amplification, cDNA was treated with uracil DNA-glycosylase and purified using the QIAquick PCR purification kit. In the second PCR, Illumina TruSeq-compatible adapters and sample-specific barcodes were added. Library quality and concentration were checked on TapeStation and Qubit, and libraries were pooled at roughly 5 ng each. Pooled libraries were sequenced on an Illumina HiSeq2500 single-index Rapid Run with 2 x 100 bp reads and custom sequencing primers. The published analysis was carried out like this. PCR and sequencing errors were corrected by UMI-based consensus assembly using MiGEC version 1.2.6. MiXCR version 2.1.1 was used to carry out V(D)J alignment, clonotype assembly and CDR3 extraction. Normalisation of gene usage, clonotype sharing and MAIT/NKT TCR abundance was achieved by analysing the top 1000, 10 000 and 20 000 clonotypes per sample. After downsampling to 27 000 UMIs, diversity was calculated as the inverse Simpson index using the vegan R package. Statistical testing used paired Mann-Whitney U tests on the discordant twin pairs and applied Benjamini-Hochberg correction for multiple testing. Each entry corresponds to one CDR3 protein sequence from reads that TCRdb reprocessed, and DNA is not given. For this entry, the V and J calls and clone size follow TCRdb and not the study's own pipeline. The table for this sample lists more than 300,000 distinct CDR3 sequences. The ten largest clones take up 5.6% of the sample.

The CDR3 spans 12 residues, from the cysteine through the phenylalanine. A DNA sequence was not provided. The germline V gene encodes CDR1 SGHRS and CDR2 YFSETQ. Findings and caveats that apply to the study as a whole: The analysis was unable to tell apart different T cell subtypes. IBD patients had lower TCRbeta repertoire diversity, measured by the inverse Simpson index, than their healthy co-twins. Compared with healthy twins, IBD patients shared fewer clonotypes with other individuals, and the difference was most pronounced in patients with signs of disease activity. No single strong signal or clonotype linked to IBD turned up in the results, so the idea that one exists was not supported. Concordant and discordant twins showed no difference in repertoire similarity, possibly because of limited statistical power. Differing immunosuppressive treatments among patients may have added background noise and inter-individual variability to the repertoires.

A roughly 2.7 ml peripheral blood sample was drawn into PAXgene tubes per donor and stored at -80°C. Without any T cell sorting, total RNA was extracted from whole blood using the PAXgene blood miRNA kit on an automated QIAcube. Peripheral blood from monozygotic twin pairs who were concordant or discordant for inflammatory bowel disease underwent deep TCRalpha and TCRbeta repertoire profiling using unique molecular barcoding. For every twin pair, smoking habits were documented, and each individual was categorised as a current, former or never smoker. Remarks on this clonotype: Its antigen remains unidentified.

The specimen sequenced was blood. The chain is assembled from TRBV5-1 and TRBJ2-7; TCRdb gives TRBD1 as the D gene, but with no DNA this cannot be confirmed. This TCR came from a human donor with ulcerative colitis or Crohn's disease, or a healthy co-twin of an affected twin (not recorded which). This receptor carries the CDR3 CASSLRGHEQYF. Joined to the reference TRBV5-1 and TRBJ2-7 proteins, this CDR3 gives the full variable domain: KAGVTQTPRYLIKTRGQQVTLSCSPISGHRSVSWYQQTPGQGLQFLFEYFSETQRNKGNFPGRFSGRQFSNSRSEMNVSTLELGDSALYLCASSLRGHEQYFGPGTRLTVT.